Listed below are T cell receptor beta chains from one sample, sequenced in a study of CD8+ T cells in alopecia areata. The method was immunoSEQ multiplex PCR; TCRdb's version includes in-frame clones alone and lacks a portion of them. The data show a few hundred thousand clones, under 80% seen once. The source was CD4+ T cells sorted from blood, collected at week 0. The receptors were sampled from a human donor with alopecia areata. The CDR3 runs from the conserved cysteine through the conserved F or W. The D gene is left open where the match is weak. The size of a clone is reported for some rows only, either as once, few or many, or as a class for expanded clones.

v_gene	abundance	d_gene	j_gene	CDR3nt	CDR3aa
TRBV5-6	NA	NA	TRBJ1-5	TGTGCCAGCAGCTTGGTAGGGGCGGGACAGCCCCAGCATTTT	CASSLVGAGQPQHF
TRBV9	NA	NA	TRBJ2-3	TGTGCCAGCAGCGTAGTGACAGATACGCAGTATTTT	CASSVVTDTQYF
TRBV9	NA	TRBD1	TRBJ2-1	TGTGCCAGCAGCGTAGGTTTGGGACAGGCCCGATACAATGAGCAGTTCTTC	CASSVGLGQARYNEQFF
TRBV7-2	NA	NA	TRBJ2-7	TGTGCCAGCAGCCCGTACAGGGAGGCCTACGAGCAGTACTTC	CASSPYREAYEQYF
TRBV29-1	NA	NA	TRBJ2-4	TGCAGCGTTGCCAGGGGCGAGGGAAACATTCAGTACTTC	CSVARGEGNIQYF
TRBV5-4	NA	NA	TRBJ2-1	TGTGCCAGCAGCTCAGGCCGGGGGAGCTCCTACAATGAGCAGTTCTTC	CASSSGRGSSYNEQFF
TRBV7-3	NA	NA	TRBJ2-5	TGTGCCAGCAGCCCCCGTCCAGGCCGGAAGCCCCAGTACTTC	CASSPRPGRKPQYF
TRBV30	once	TRBD2	TRBJ2-1	TGTGCCTTCTTTAGCGGGGCGTACAATGAGCAGTTCTTC	CAFFSGAYNEQFF
TRBV30	NA	NA	TRBJ1-5	TGTGCCTGGAGTTACGGGGCCGATCAGCCCCAGCATTTT	CAWSYGADQPQHF
TRBV4-1	NA	TRBD1	TRBJ1-1	TGCGCCAGCAGATCGTCAGGGGGCTGGGGCACTGAAGCTTTCTTT	CASRSSGGWGTEAFF
TRBV18	once	NA	TRBJ2-7	TGTGCCAGCTCACCGTCGCAGAGCTCCTACGAGCAGTACTTC	CASSPSQSSYEQYF
TRBV30	NA	NA	TRBJ1-4	TGTGCCTGGAGTGTTGACCCCGGGGCTAATGAAAAACTGTTTTTT	CAWSVDPGANEKLFF
TRBV27	NA	NA	TRBJ2-3	TGTGCCAGCAGTTTACGTCTGGAGGGAGATACGCAGTATTTT	CASSLRLEGDTQYF
TRBV7-9	NA	NA	TRBJ2-1	TGTGCCAGCGGAGAGGACCCTAGCAATGAGCAGTTCTTC	CASGEDPSNEQFF
TRBV7-3	NA	NA	TRBJ2-3	TGTGCCAGCAGCCACCCGCCAGATACGCAGTATTTT	CASSHPPDTQYF
TRBV6-1	few	NA	TRBJ2-2	TGTGCCAGCAGTACGAACACCGGGGAGCTGTTTTTT	CASSTNTGELFF
TRBV5-1	few	TRBD1	TRBJ1-3	TGCGCCAGCAGGCGACAGGGGGCAGATGGAAACACCATATATTTT	CASRRQGADGNTIYF
TRBV19	NA	NA	TRBJ2-7	TGTGCCAGTAGTATAGACAGTACCGATTACGAGCAGTACTTC	CASSIDSTDYEQYF
TRBV7-8	NA	TRBD1	TRBJ2-4	TGTGCCAGCAGCTTAGAGGGGGCAGTCAACATTCAGTACTTC	CASSLEGAVNIQYF
TRBV11-2	NA	TRBD1	TRBJ1-1	TGTGCCAGCAGCTTAGTTCGACAGGGGGCCCCGAACACTGAAGCTTTCTTT	CASSLVRQGAPNTEAFF
TRBV29-1	NA	NA	TRBJ2-7	TGCAGCGTTGAATTAGCGGAGGGCTCCTACGAGCAGTACTTC	CSVELAEGSYEQYF
TRBV7-2	few	NA	TRBJ2-5	TGTGCCAGCAGCCCCGGGGAGACCCAGTACTTC	CASSPGETQYF
TRBV2	NA	NA	TRBJ1-6	TGTGCCAGCAGTGACGACAGCTTCTTTTCACCCCTCCACTTT	CASSDDSFFSPLHF
TRBV4-1	NA	NA	TRBJ1-1	TGCGCCAGCAGCCACGGCAGGGCGAACTCCTTTAACGCTTTCTTT	CASSHGRANSFNAFF
TRBV6-5	NA	NA	TRBJ2-1	TGTGCCAGCGGGGCAAGCGGGCGGGAAAACAATGAGCAGTTCTTC	CASGASGRENNEQFF
TRBV14	NA	NA	TRBJ2-7	TGTGCCAGCAGCCCCTGGGACTCAGCCTACGAGCAGTACTTC	CASSPWDSAYEQYF
TRBV2	few	NA	TRBJ2-7	TGTGCCAGCGTGCAGGGGCTGGTGTACGAGCAGTACTTC	CASVQGLVYEQYF
TRBV29-1	few	NA	TRBJ2-2	TGCAGCGTTGCCGGGACGGAGAACACCGGGGAGCTGTTTTTT	CSVAGTENTGELFF
TRBV10-3	NA	TRBD1	TRBJ2-7	TGTGCCATCAATCAGGGGGATAACGAGCAGTACTTC	CAINQGDNEQYF
TRBV4-1	NA	TRBD1	TRBJ1-1	TGCGCCAGCAGCCGGGACAGACAAGCTTTCTTT	CASSRDRQAFF
TRBV15	NA	TRBD1	TRBJ2-1	TGTGCCACCAGCAGAGCTGGGACAGGGAGGCTACGGTGGCAGTTCTTC	CATSRAGTGRLRWQFF
TRBV6-6	NA	NA	TRBJ2-5	TGTGCCAGCAGTTACCGGGACGCCTCAGGGGAGACCCAGTACTTC	CASSYRDASGETQYF
TRBV29-1	NA	NA	TRBJ2-3	TGCAGCGTGCTGAGGGAGAATACGCAGTATTTT	CSVLRENTQYF
TRBV11-2	NA	NA	TRBJ2-7	TGTGCCAGCAGCTTAGATTATGGGTCAGCCTACGAGCAGTACTTC	CASSLDYGSAYEQYF
TRBV30	NA	TRBD1	TRBJ1-1	TGTGCCTGGAGTCGGGACAGGGACACTGAAGCTTTCTTT	CAWSRDRDTEAFF
TRBV29-1	NA	TRBD1	TRBJ1-2	TGCAGCGTTGAAAGGGACAGGGGGCGATCTAACTATGGCTACACCTTC	CSVERDRGRSNYGYTF